One sample yielded the 17 T cell receptor beta chains listed below, sequenced in a study of blood T cell repertoires in COVID-19. Profiling relied on immunoSEQ multiplex PCR, and the TCRdb table lists in-frame clones only, not all of them. The sample has 310,000 or so clones, around 83% seen once. Sequenced: peripheral blood. The source of these receptors is a woman aged 45-65 years with acute or convalescent COVID-19.

As to this clone: The same CDR3 also results from other DNA sequences found in this sample. The CDR3 bases are TGTGCCAGCAGTCTCACCCGAGACAATGAGCAGTTCTTC. Translation: CASSLTRDNEQFF. This chain uses TRBV7-3 with TRBJ2-1, with no clear D. There are 13 residues in the CDR3. The V end lost 6 bases, the J end lost 5 bases, and 11 bases lay between the germline ends. Germline CDR1 is SGHTA and CDR2 is FQGTGA.

This clone is a singleton in its sample. The chain links TRBV15 to TRBJ1-1; TRBD1 might be the D (6 bases). CDR1 and CDR2 from the germline V gene are LNHNV and YYDKDF (reference sequence). Deletions cut 1 base from V and 8 bases from J, with 17 bases between. This CDR3 comprises 15 residues. Here the CDR3 reads CATSRGGGSLWEAFF. Here the CDR3 DNA reads TGTGCCACCAGCAGAGGGGGGGGCAGTTTATGGGAAGCTTTCTTT.

This chain links TRBV5-6 with TRBJ2-2; no definite D call. The CDR3 totals 17 residues. The germline gives CDR1 SGHDT, CDR2 YYEEEE. Trimming took 2 bases from V and 0 from J, leaving 14 bases between them. CDR3: CASSFPMTLSNTGELFF. The CDR3 DNA reads as TGTGCCAGCAGCTTCCCAATGACATTATCGAACACCGGGGAGCTGTTTTTT. Full variable domain (rest looked up from reference TRBV5-6 and TRBJ2-2): DAGVTQSPTHLIKTRGQQVTLRCSPKSGHDTVSWYQQALGQGPQFIFQYYEEEERQRGNFPDRFSGHQFPNYSSELNVNALLLGDSALYLCASSFPMTLSNTGELFFGEGSRLTVL.

This sequence joins TRBV11-2 and TRBJ2-2; D possibly corresponds to TRBD1 (5 bases). The V end lost 5 bases, the J end lost 5 bases, and 24 bases lay between the germline ends. Per the germline V gene, CDR1 is SGHAT and CDR2 is FQNNGV. CDR3 length: 18 amino acids. CDR3 amino acids: CASSPYPASGLGTGELFF. CDR3 nucleotide sequence: TGTGCCAGCAGCCCCTACCCTGCTTCAGGGTTGGGGACCGGGGAGCTGTTTTTT.

The V gene is TRBV6-1, the J gene TRBJ1-5; D is possibly TRBD1 (5 bases). CDR3 size: 14 residues. CDR1 and CDR2 from the germline V gene are MNHNS and SASEGT. V was pared by 3 bases and J by 0 bases, with 6 bases between. The CDR3 spells CASSDGHSNQPQHF. The CDR3 DNA is TGTGCCAGCAGTGATGGACATAGCAATCAGCCCCAGCATTTT.

The CDR3 coding sequence is TGTGCCAGCAGTTACGTCCGGACAGGGGGTGGGTATGGCTACACCTTC. This encodes CASSYVRTGGGYGYTF. The rearrangement joins TRBV6-5 to TRBJ1-2, with 10 bases lining up with TRBD1. CDR1 is MNHEY and CDR2 is SVGAGI in the germline V gene. With V trimmed by 2 bases and J by 5 bases, 8 bases remained unmatched. The CDR3 is 16 amino acids.

The J gene is TRBJ2-7, the V gene TRBV20-1; 7 nucleotides align to TRBD2. Trimming at V came to 3 bases and at J to 0 bases, leaving 11 bases not matched to a gene. The length of the CDR3 is 16 residues. In germline, CDR1 is DFQATT, CDR2 SNEGSKA (reference sequence). The CDR3 DNA follows: TGCAGTGCTAGTATTGCGGGAGTGACCCTCTCCTACGAGCAGTACTTC. Translating gives CSASIAGVTLSYEQYF.

This chain joins TRBV5-4 and TRBJ2-1, with 8 bases aligning to TRBD2. This CDR3 is built from 15 residues. V shed 4 bases, J shed 2 bases, and the junction held 5 bases outside the gene matches. Germline-derived CDR1 and CDR2 are SGHNT and YYREEE (reference sequence). Here the CDR3 DNA reads TGTGCCAGCAGCCACGGGGGGGTAGCCTACAATGAGCAGTTCTTC. Amino acids: CASSHGGVAYNEQFF.

The rearrangement joins TRBV3-1 (or the pseudogene TRBV3-2) to TRBJ2-5; 10 bases line up with TRBD1. This CDR3 contains 15 residues. CDR1 is LGHDT and CDR2 is YNNKEL in the germline V gene (reference sequence). The V gene end was trimmed by 5 bases and the J gene end by 1 base; junction bases not matched to a gene: 4. CDR3: CASSAGTGAQETQYF. For the CDR3, the DNA is TGTGCCAGCAGCGCCGGGACAGGGGCCCAAGAGACCCAGTACTTC.

V and J are TRBV4-2 and TRBJ1-1; TRBD1 is a possible D gene (6 bases). With 0 bases removed from V and 8 bases from J, the gap between germline ends came to 13 bases. CDR1 is LGHNA and CDR2 is YNFKEQ in the germline V gene. The CDR3 has 14 residues. DNA of the CDR3: TGTGCCAGCAGCCAAGATGGAATGGGGGCAGAAGCTTTCTTT. Its protein product is CASSQDGMGAEAFF.

The chain recombines TRBV10-3 with TRBJ2-5, with a possible D match to TRBD1 (6 bases). V dropped 7 bases and J dropped 2 bases, with 8 bases sitting between them. CDR1 is ENHRY and CDR2 is SYGVKD in the germline V gene. The CDR3 consists of 12 residues. CDR3 residues: CAIKGTQETQYF. The CDR3 nucleotides are TGTGCCATCAAGGGGACACAAGAGACCCAGTACTTC.

This clone has more than one count but fewer than ten. The chain couples TRBV3-1 (or the pseudogene TRBV3-2) to TRBJ2-7; TRBD1 agrees at 11 bases. In germline, CDR1 is LGHDT, CDR2 YNNKEL (reference sequence). The CDR3 spans 15 residues. V gave up 1 base and J gave up 9 bases; unmatched junction bases: 8. The CDR3 nucleotides are TGTGCCAGCAGCCAAGGGACAGGGGGCGCCGGGGTGCAGTACTTC. Its protein product is CASSQGTGGAGVQYF.

The genes are TRBV4-2 and TRBJ1-6, with D possibly TRBD1 on 6 matching bases. Trimming took off 0 bases at V and 7 bases at J, with 10 bases between the two ends. Germline V gene lookup returns CDR1 LGHNA and CDR2 YNFKEQ. The CDR3 spans 15 residues. The CDR3 spells CASSQEGGQNSPLHF. The CDR3, as DNA: TGTGCCAGCAGCCAAGAGGGCGGACAGAATTCACCCCTCCACTTT.

The gene calls are TRBV2 and TRBJ1-5, with 11 bases matching TRBD1. Trimming removed 4 bases from V and 6 bases from J; junction bases left unmatched: 2. The CDR3 has 14 residues. Germline V gene lookup returns CDR1 SNHLY and CDR2 FYNNEI. The CDR3 loop is CASSGGQGGQPQHF. The CDR3 DNA sequence: TGTGCCAGCAGTGGGGGACAGGGGGGTCAGCCCCAGCATTTT.

J is TRBJ2-2 and V is TRBV10-2; D might be TRBD1 (5 bases). This CDR3 region has 14 residues. Trimming took off 4 bases at V and 3 bases at J, with 9 bases between the two ends. CDR1 WSHSY and CDR2 SAAADI come from the germline V gene. CDR3: CASSGQIYTGELFF. The CDR3 DNA reads as TGCGCCAGCAGTGGACAGATTTACACCGGGGAGCTGTTTTTT.

This chain connects TRBV7-2 to TRBJ2-5, with D possibly matching TRBD1 (5 bases). CDR3 size: 15 residues. Germline lookup yields CDR1 SGHTA and CDR2 FQGNSA. Deletions cut 4 bases from V and 3 bases from J, with 15 bases between. The CDR3 sequence is CASSYRLSREETQYF. The CDR3 DNA sequence: TGTGCCAGCAGCTATAGACTTTCCAGGGAAGAGACCCAGTACTTC.

The chain is built from TRBV7-2 and TRBJ2-1, with 11 bases aligning to TRBD2. CDR1 SGHTA and CDR2 FQGNSA come from the germline V gene. This CDR3 is built from 15 residues. V shed 4 bases and J 7 bases; nucleotides not matched to a gene: 6. This CDR3 is CASSSTLAGANEQFF. The CDR3 region has the DNA TGTGCCAGCAGCTCCACACTAGCGGGGGCAAATGAGCAGTTCTTC.